This passage covers 28 T cell receptor beta chains from one sample sequenced in a study of beta chain features in type 1 diabetes. Findings and caveats of the study: Moderate but significant shortening of TCRB CDR3s was recorded in all four CD4+ subsets from Type 1 diabetes patients.

Expressed TCRB transcripts were sequenced because the isolated RNA had all been reverse transcribed beforehand. Generated by immunoSEQ multiplex PCR, the TCRdb table keeps only in-frame clones and is missing some. The sample yields around 250,000 clones, roughly an eighth seen once. Their target antigens are unknown. The sample comprised naive CD4+ T cells from blood. Every receptor here comes from a man between 25 and 39 years old with type 1 diabetes.

The CDR3 reads CASSRGNTEAFF. The DNA of the CDR3 is TGTGCCAGCAGCAGGGGTAACACTGAAGCTTTCTTT. The J gene is TRBJ1-1, the V gene TRBV9, with D tentatively TRBD1 (5 bases). The V and J ends lost 4 bases and 2 bases respectively, with 6 bases between them. This CDR3 is 12 amino acids long. Germline V gene data show CDR1 as SGDLS and CDR2 as YYNGEE.

The chain carries TRBV29-1 and TRBJ1-5; possible D gene TRBD1, 5 bases. Germline lookup yields CDR1 SQVTM and CDR2 ANQGSEA. Trimming pared 6 bases from V and 7 bases from J, leaving 19 bases between. The CDR3 runs 14 residues. The CDR3 DNA reads TGCAGCGTCCAGAATGGGGGGACGGGACAGCCCCAGCATTTT. Translation gives CSVQNGGTGQPQHF.

This clone has more than one count but fewer than ten. CDR3 sequence reads: CASSSQTSEVYF. CDR3 nucleotide sequence: TGTGCCAGCAGCTCCCAAACTAGCGAGGTGTATTTT. J is TRBJ2-3 and V is TRBV7-3; 7 bases match TRBD2. Germline V CDR1 and CDR2: SGHTA, FQGTGA. This CDR3 is built from 12 residues. The J segment lost 14 bases and the V segment lost 4 bases, leaving 9 bases of the junction unmatched.

The chain carries TRBV7-9 and TRBJ2-1, with TRBD2 identical over 7 bases. There are 18 residues in the CDR3. The junction had 12 bases not matched to a gene; V was cut back by 0 bases and J by 4 bases. Germline-derived CDR1 and CDR2 are SEHNR and FQNEAQ (reference sequence). This chain's CDR3 is CASSLALSRLAEYNEQFF. Here the CDR3 DNA reads TGTGCCAGCAGCTTAGCGCTAAGTAGGCTAGCGGAGTACAATGAGCAGTTCTTC.

To note about this clone: Different DNA sequences within this sample yield the same CDR3. The chain couples TRBV28 to TRBJ2-7; possibly TRBD1 for D (6 bases). The CDR3 extends over 13 amino acids. CDR1 MDHEN and CDR2 SYDVKM come from the germline V gene. Trimming took 6 bases from V and 0 from J, leaving 9 bases between them. The CDR3 nucleotides read TGTGCCAGCAGCCAGGACAGCTCCTACGAGCAGTACTTC. Amino acid sequence: CASSQDSSYEQYF.

This clone was observed a handful of times. This chain links TRBV15 with TRBJ2-2, with 8 bases fitting TRBD1. CDR3 length equals 14 residues. The germline CDR1 and CDR2 sequences are LNHNV and YYDKDF (reference sequence). Trimming removed 4 bases from V and 10 bases from J; junction bases left unmatched: 8. Here the CDR3 DNA reads TGTGCCACCAGCACCCGACAGGGACAGGAGGAGCTGTTTTTT. It encodes CATSTRQGQEELFF.

This clone turned up a few times. The chain employs TRBV29-1 and TRBJ1-5; D is perhaps TRBD1 (6 bases). V gave up 5 bases and J gave up 4 bases, with 12 bases separating them. Germline values: CDR1 SQVTM, CDR2 ANQGSEA. The CDR3 contains 13 residues. The CDR3 bases are TGCAGCGTTCAGGGACATGGAAATCAGCCCCAGCATTTT. Its translation: CSVQGHGNQPQHF. Variable domain in full (rest from reference TRBV29-1 and TRBJ1-5): SAVISQKPSRDICQRGTSLTIQCQVDSQVTMMFWYRQQPGQSLTLIATANQGSEATYESGFVIDKFPISRPNLTFSTLTVSNMSPEDSSIYLCSVQGHGNQPQHFGDGTRLSIL.

The V call is TRBV5-1, the J call TRBJ2-3; 8 bases map to TRBD2. V shed 1 base, J shed 1 base, and the junction held 2 bases outside the gene matches. Germline V CDR1 and CDR2: SGHRS, YFSETQ. This CDR3 contains 15 residues. Here the CDR3 DNA reads TGCGCCAGCAGCTTGCAGACTAGCGGCACAGATACGCAGTATTTT. It translates to CASSLQTSGTDTQYF.

The CDR3 sequence is CASSFDRLNTEAFF. In DNA, the CDR3 is TGTGCCAGCAGCTTTGACAGGTTGAACACTGAAGCTTTCTTT. The chain uses TRBV7-9 and TRBJ1-1; D is perhaps TRBD1 (6 bases). The CDR3 is 14 residues long. Trimming took off 3 bases at V and 0 bases at J, with 8 bases between the two ends. Per germline, CDR1 SEHNR and CDR2 FQNEAQ (reference sequence).

This clone was seen a few times. Other DNA sequences in this specimen translate into the identical CDR3. The V and J genes are TRBV5-4 and TRBJ2-3; no firm D call. The V gene lost 0 bases and the J gene lost 1 base, with 6 bases spanning the gap. CDR1 is SGHNT and CDR2 is YYREEE in the germline V gene (reference sequence). The CDR3 sequence is 14 residues long. The CDR3 DNA reads TGTGCCAGCAGCTTGGCCCAGGGCACAGATACGCAGTATTTT. This sequence encodes CASSLAQGTDTQYF. Drawing the rest from reference TRBV5-4 and TRBJ2-3, the complete variable domain is ETGVTQSPTHLIKTRGQQVTLRCSSQSGHNTVSWYQQALGQGPQFIFQYYREEENGRGNFPPRFSGLQFPNYSSELNVNALELDDSALYLCASSLAQGTDTQYFGPGTRLTVL.

The V gene is TRBV7-2, the J gene TRBJ2-5; TRBD2 might be the D (5 bases). The CDR3 has 14 residues. Germline-derived CDR1 and CDR2 are SGHTA and FQGNSA. Trimming shortened V by 5 bases and J by 3 bases, and 13 bases separated the two germline ends. The CDR3 bases are TGTGCCAGCAGCAGGGCGGGTCATAAAGAGACCCAGTACTTC. Protein: CASSRAGHKETQYF.

This chain joins TRBV5-6 and TRBJ2-5, with TRBD2 identical over 9 bases. Trimming removed 8 bases from V and 7 bases from J; junction bases left unmatched: 6. Germline V gives CDR1 SGHDT, CDR2 YYEEEE. The CDR3 length is 12 residues. CDR3 sequence (DNA): TGTGCCAGTAACAGGCGGGGGGGGACCCAGTACTTC. Translating it yields CASNRRGGTQYF.

The chain combines TRBV29-1 with TRBJ2-5; tentatively, D is TRBD1 (6 bases). The CDR3 length is 16 residues. Germline loops: CDR1 SQVTM, CDR2 ANQGSEA. Trimming removed 0 bases at V and 0 bases at J, with 14 bases between. For the CDR3, the DNA is TGCAGCGTTGAAGATCGGGTGACAGGCTACCAAGAGACCCAGTACTTC. It codes for CSVEDRVTGYQETQYF.

V gene TRBV7-9 combines with J gene TRBJ1-2; tentative D call: TRBD1 (6 bases). V gave up 3 bases and J gave up 4 bases, with 9 bases separating them. The germline V gene has CDR1 SEHNR and CDR2 FQNEAQ (reference sequence). The CDR3 contains 13 residues. The CDR3 DNA follows: TGTGCCAGCAGCTTTGGGACACCCTATGGCTACACCTTC. Protein product: CASSFGTPYGYTF.

The chain employs TRBV7-2 and TRBJ2-7; D is undetermined. CDR1 and CDR2 from the germline V gene are SGHTA and FQGNSA. Trimming cost V 3 bases and J 2 bases, with 5 bases left between them. This CDR3 region has 12 residues. CDR3 nucleotide sequence: TGTGCCAGCAGCTTCCACACCTACGAGCAGTACTTC. The encoded protein is CASSFHTYEQYF.

There are a few counts of this clone. This chain links TRBV7-9 with TRBJ2-5, with 8 bases that match TRBD1. Losses at the gene ends were 3 bases for V and 5 bases for J; bases not matched to a gene: 5. This CDR3 contains 14 residues. Germline CDR1 is SEHNR and CDR2 is FQNEAQ (reference sequence). CDR3 coding DNA: TGTGCCAGCAGCTTCGGACAGGGAGGCGAGACCCAGTACTTC. Its translation: CASSFGQGGETQYF.

In its sample, this clone was seen a few times. The chain is built from TRBV29-1 and TRBJ1-2, with D hard to call. CDR1 is SQVTM, CDR2 ANQGSEA, per germline. The CDR3 consists of 14 residues. The V and J ends lost 4 bases and 6 bases respectively, with 18 bases between them. CDR3 sequence reads: CSVVDRGVLDGYTF. Written as DNA, the CDR3 is TGCAGCGTTGTGGATCGGGGTGTCCTCGATGGCTACACCTTC.

The chain uses TRBV29-1 and TRBJ1-1, with a tentative D call TRBD1 (6 bases). Trimming removed 4 bases from V and 4 bases from J, with 10 bases in between. In germline, CDR1 is SQVTM, CDR2 ANQGSEA. The CDR3 is 12 amino acids. CDR3 coding DNA: TGCAGCGTTGTTACAGGGACCACTGAAGCTTTCTTT. Protein: CSVVTGTTEAFF.

This clone was detected a few times. This chain connects TRBV28 to TRBJ2-4, with 7 bases identical to TRBD1. The CDR3 contains 12 residues. The germline V gene encodes CDR1 MDHEN and CDR2 SYDVKM. With V trimmed by 5 bases and J by 5 bases, 0 bases remained unmatched. Here the CDR3 reads CASSGTENIQYF. DNA for the CDR3: TGTGCCAGCAGTGGGACAGAAAACATTCAGTACTTC. Full variable domain (outside the CDR3, taken from reference TRBV28 and TRBJ2-4): DVKVTQSSRYLVKRTGEKVFLECVQDMDHENMFWYRQDPGLGLRLIYFSYDVKMKEKGDIPEGYSVSREKKERFSLILESASTNQTSMYLCASSGTENIQYFGAGTRLSVL.

This clone came up a few times. The chain joins TRBV13 to TRBJ2-2, with 7 bases aligning to TRBD1. The J segment lost 5 bases and the V segment lost 2 bases, leaving 8 bases of the junction unmatched. Germline loops: CDR1 PRHDT, CDR2 FYEKMQ (reference sequence). The CDR3 consists of 16 residues. Written as DNA, the CDR3 is TGTGCCAGCAGCTTAAAGACAGGGTCGAGAACCGGGGAGCTGTTTTTT. Its protein is CASSLKTGSRTGELFF.

This clone was observed a few times. J is TRBJ2-3 and V is TRBV4-2; 7 bases align to TRBD1. Germline CDR1 and CDR2: LGHNA and YNFKEQ. Unmatched junction bases numbered 9, after V lost 4 bases and J lost 5 bases. The CDR3 loop spans 15 amino acids. CDR3 coding DNA: TGTGCCAGCAGCCTATCCGAGGGGGCTGGAGATACGCAGTATTTT. Its translation: CASSLSEGAGDTQYF.

This clone was observed a handful of times. The V and J genes are TRBV7-9 and TRBJ1-2; tentatively, D is TRBD1 (6 bases). The CDR3 is 17 residues long. Trimming cost V 5 bases and J 7 bases, with 26 bases left between them. Germline CDR1 reads SEHNR; CDR2 reads FQNEAQ (reference sequence). The CDR3 DNA is TGTGCCAGCAGCCTCGTAGCGGGGGGGCGTGGCGGTGCTGGCTACACCTTC. Translation gives CASSLVAGGRGGAGYTF.

The table lists this clone with many counts. This chain joins TRBV28 and TRBJ2-7; D gene ambiguous. The CDR3 length is 12 residues. Germline CDR1 reads MDHEN; CDR2 reads SYDVKM. Trimming left V 5 bases short and J 2 bases short, with 7 bases between. CDR3 sequence (DNA): TGTGCCAGCAGTCTCGAGCCCTACGAGCAGTACTTC. Protein: CASSLEPYEQYF.

This clone has just a few counts. The chain joins TRBV5-1 to TRBJ2-5; 8 nucleotides align to TRBD2. Germline CDR1 and CDR2: SGHRS and YFSETQ. The J segment lost 5 bases and the V segment lost 4 bases, leaving 10 bases of the junction unmatched. The CDR3 contains 15 residues. For the CDR3, the DNA is TGCGCCAGCAGCGACCCCCGGGAGGGCGGTGAGACCCAGTACTTC. It translates to CASSDPREGGETQYF.

The chain employs TRBV4-2 and TRBJ2-3; 13 bases map to TRBD2. Germline CDR1 LGHNA, CDR2 YNFKEQ. The V segment lost 6 bases and the J segment 4 bases; nucleotides outside the gene matches: 4. This CDR3 has 15 residues. The CDR3 coding sequence is TGTGCCAGCAGTCGGACTAGCGGGAGTTCAGATACGCAGTATTTT. This sequence encodes CASSRTSGSSDTQYF.

V usage is TRBV5-6 and J usage is TRBJ2-7; D may be TRBD2 (5 bases). Germline lookup yields CDR1 SGHDT and CDR2 YYEEEE. CDR3 length: 15 residues. The V and J ends lost 0 bases and 2 bases respectively, with 12 bases between them. CDR3 nucleotides: TGTGCCAGCAGCTTGGCCGGGGATCCAGCCTACGAGCAGTACTTC. Translating it yields CASSLAGDPAYEQYF. Full variable domain (missing parts from reference TRBV5-6 and TRBJ2-7): DAGVTQSPTHLIKTRGQQVTLRCSPKSGHDTVSWYQQALGQGPQFIFQYYEEEERQRGNFPDRFSGHQFPNYSSELNVNALLLGDSALYLCASSLAGDPAYEQYFGPGTRLTVT.

Only a few counts were recorded for this clone. The V and J genes are TRBV7-2 and TRBJ1-2; D not resolved. This CDR3 comprises 12 residues. Germline V lookup: CDR1 SGHTA, CDR2 FQGNSA. V lost 3 bases and J 4 bases, leaving 6 bases between the germline ends. The CDR3, as DNA: TGTGCCAGCAGCTTTGGCCTCTATGGCTACACCTTC. This gives the protein CASSFGLYGYTF.

The chain employs TRBV29-1 and TRBJ1-1; possibly TRBD1 for D (6 bases). The CDR3 contains 12 residues. V shed 4 bases and J shed 3 bases, with 9 bases lying between them. Per germline, CDR1 SQVTM and CDR2 ANQGSEA. The CDR3 DNA follows: TGCAGCGTTGTGAAGGGGGACACTGAAGCTTTCTTT. Amino acids: CSVVKGDTEAFF. The entire variable domain, with the rest obtained from reference TRBV29-1 and TRBJ1-1, is as follows: SAVISQKPSRDICQRGTSLTIQCQVDSQVTMMFWYRQQPGQSLTLIATANQGSEATYESGFVIDKFPISRPNLTFSTLTVSNMSPEDSSIYLCSVVKGDTEAFFGQGTRLTVV.